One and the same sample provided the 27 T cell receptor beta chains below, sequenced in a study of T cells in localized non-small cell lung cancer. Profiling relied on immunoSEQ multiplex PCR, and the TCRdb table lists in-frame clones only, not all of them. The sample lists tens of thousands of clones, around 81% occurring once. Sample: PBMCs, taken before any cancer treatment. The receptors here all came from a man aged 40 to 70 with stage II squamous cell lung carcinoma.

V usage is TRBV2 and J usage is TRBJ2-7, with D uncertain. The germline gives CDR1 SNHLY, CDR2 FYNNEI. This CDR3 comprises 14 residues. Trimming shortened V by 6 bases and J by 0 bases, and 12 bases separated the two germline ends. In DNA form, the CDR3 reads TGTGCCAGCAGAACCCCCCGGAGCTCCTACGAGCAGTACTTC. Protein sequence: CASRTPRSSYEQYF.

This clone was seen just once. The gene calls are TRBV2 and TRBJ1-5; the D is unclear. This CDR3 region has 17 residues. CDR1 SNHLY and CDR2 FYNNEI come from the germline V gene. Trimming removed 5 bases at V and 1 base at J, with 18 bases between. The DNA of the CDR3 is TGTGCCAGCAGTTCCACAAGCATTACCGAGAGCAATCAGCCCCAGCATTTT. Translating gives CASSSTSITESNQPQHF.

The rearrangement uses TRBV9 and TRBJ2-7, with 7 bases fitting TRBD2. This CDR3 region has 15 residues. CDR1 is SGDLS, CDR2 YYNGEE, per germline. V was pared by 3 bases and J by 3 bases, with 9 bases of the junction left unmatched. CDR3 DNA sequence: TGTGCCAGCAGCGCTCGAGGCCTAGCGGACTACGAGCAGTACTTC. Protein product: CASSARGLADYEQYF.

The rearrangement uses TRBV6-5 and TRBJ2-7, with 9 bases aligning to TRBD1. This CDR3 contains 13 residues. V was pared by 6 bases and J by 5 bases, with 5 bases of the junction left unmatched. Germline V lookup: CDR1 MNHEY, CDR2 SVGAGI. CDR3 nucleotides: TGTGCCAGCAGAGTGGGACAGGGCGACGAGCAGTACTTC. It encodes CASRVGQGDEQYF.

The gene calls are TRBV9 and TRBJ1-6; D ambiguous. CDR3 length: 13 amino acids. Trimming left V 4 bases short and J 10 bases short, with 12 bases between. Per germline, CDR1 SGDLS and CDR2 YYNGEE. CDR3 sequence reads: CASSPRSGSPLHF. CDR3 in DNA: TGTGCCAGCAGCCCCCGCTCGGGATCACCCCTCCACTTT. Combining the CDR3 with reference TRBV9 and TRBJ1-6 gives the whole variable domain DSGVTQTPKHLITATGQRVTLRCSPRSGDLSVYWYQQSLDQGLQFLIQYYNGEERAKGNILERFSAQQFPDLHSELNLSSLELGDSALYFCASSPRSGSPLHFGNGTRLTVT.

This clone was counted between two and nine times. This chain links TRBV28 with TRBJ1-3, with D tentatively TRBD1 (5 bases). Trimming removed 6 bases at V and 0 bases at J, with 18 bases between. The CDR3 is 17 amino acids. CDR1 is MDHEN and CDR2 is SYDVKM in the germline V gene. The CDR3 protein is CASSPLAGSSSGNTIYF. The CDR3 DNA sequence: TGTGCCAGCAGCCCCTTGGCAGGGTCCAGCTCTGGAAACACCATATATTTT.

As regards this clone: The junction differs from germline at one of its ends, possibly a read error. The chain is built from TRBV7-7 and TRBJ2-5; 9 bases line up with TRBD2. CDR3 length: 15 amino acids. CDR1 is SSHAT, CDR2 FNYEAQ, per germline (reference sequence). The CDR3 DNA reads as TGTGCTAGCAGCCCTGGGGCTAGCGGGATGGAGACCCAGTACTTC. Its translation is CASSPGASGMETQYF.

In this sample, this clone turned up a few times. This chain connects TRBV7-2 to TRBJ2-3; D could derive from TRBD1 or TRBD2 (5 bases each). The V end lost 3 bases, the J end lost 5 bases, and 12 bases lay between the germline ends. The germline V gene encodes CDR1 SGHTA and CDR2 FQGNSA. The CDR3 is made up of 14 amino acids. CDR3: CASSFHSGLDTQYF. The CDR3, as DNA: TGTGCCAGCAGCTTCCATTCGGGGCTAGATACGCAGTATTTT.

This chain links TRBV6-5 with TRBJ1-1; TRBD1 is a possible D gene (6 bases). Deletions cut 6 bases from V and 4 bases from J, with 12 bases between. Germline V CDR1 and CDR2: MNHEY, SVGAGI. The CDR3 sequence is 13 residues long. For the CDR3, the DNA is TGTGCCAGCAGGCCAGGGGTGGTCACTGAAGCTTTCTTT. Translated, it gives CASRPGVVTEAFF.

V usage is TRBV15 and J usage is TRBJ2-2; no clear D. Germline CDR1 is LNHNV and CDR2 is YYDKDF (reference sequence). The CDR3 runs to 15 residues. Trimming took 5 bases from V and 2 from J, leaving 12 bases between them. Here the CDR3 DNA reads TGTGCCACCAGCGCATATACACCTAACACCGGGGAGCTGTTTTTT. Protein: CATSAYTPNTGELFF. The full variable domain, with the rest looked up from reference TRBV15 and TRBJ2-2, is DAMVIQNPRYQVTQFGKPVTLSCSQTLNHNVMYWYQQKSSQAPKLLFHYYDKDFNNEADTPDNFQSRRPNTSFCFLDIRSPGLGDTAMYLCATSAYTPNTGELFFGEGSRLTVL.

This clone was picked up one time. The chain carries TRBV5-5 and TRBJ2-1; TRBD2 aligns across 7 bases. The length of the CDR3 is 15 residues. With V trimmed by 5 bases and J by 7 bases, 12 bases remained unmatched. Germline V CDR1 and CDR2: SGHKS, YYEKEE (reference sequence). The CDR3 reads CASSFLGGSPNEQFF. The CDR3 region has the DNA TGTGCCAGCAGTTTTCTGGGGGGGTCCCCGAATGAGCAGTTCTTC.

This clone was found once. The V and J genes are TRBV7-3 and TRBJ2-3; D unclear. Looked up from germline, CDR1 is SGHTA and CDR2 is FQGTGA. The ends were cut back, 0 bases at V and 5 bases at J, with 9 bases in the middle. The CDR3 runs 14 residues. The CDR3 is CASSLTAVGDTQYF. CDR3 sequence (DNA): TGTGCCAGCAGCTTAACGGCAGTAGGAGATACGCAGTATTTT.

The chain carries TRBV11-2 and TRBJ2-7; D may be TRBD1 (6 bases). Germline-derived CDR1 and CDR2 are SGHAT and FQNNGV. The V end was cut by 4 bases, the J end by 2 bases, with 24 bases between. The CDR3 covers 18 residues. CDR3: CASSSPISRGQNTYEQYF. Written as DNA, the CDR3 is TGTGCCAGCAGCTCTCCCATCTCGAGGGGACAAAACACCTACGAGCAGTACTTC.

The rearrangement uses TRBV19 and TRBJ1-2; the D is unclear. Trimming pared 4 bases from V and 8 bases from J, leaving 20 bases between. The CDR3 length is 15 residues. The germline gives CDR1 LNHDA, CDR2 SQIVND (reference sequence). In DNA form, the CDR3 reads TGTGCCAGTAGTACCCGGACCGCCGGGGTAGAGGGCTACACCTTC. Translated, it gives CASSTRTAGVEGYTF.

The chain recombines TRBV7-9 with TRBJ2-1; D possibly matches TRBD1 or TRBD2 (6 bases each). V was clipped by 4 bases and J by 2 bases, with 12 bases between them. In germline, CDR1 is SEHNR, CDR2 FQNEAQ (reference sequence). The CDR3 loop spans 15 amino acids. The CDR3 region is CASSSGAGAYNEQFF. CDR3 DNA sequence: TGTGCCAGCAGCTCGGGGGCGGGCGCCTACAATGAGCAGTTCTTC.

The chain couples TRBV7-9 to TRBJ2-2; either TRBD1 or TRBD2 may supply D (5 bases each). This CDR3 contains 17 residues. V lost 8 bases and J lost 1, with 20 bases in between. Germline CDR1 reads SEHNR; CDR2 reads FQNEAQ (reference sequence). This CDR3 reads CASAPRRDGENTGELFF. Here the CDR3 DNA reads TGTGCCAGCGCTCCCAGAAGGGACGGCGAGAACACCGGGGAGCTGTTTTTT.

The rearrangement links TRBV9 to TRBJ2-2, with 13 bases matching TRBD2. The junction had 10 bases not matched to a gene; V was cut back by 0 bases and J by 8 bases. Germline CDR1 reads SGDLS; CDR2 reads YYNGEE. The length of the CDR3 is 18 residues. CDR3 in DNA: TGTGCCAGCAGCGTAGGGATTACTAGCGGGAGGGACAAAGGGGAGCTGTTTTTT. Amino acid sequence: CASSVGITSGRDKGELFF.

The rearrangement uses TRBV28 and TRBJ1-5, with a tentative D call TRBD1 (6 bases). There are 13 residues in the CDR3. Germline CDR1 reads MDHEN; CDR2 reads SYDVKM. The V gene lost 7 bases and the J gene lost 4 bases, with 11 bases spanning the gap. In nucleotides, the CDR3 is TGTGCCAGCACCGGACAGTTAAATCAGCCCCAGCATTTT. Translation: CASTGQLNQPQHF.

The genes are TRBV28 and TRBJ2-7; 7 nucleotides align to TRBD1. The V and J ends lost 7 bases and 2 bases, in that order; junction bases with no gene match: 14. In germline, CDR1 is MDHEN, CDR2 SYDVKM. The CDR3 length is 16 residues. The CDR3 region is CASMSYWGQRAYEQYF. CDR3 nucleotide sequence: TGTGCCAGCATGTCTTATTGGGGACAGAGGGCCTACGAGCAGTACTTC.

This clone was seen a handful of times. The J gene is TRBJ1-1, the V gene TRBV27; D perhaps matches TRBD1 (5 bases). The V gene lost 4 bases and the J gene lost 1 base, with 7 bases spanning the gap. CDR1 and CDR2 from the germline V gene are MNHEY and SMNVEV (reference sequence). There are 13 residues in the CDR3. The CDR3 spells CASSWGPNTEAFF. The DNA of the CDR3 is TGTGCCAGCAGTTGGGGACCGAACACTGAAGCTTTCTTT.

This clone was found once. DNA for the CDR3: TGTGCCAGCAGTGAGAAGCGGAGAGGAAATGAGCAGTTCTTC. Translating it yields CASSEKRRGNEQFF. The rearrangement uses TRBV2 and TRBJ2-1; weak D call: TRBD2 (5 bases). This CDR3 comprises 14 residues. Germline V gene lookup returns CDR1 SNHLY and CDR2 FYNNEI. The V end was cut by 3 bases, the J end by 7 bases, with 13 bases between.

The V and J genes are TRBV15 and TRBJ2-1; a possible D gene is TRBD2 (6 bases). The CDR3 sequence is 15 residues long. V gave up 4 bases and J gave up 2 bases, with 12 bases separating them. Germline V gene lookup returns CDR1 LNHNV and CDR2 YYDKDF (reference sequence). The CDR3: CATSTGRWAYNEQFF. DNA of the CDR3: TGTGCCACCAGCACCGGGAGATGGGCCTACAATGAGCAGTTCTTC.

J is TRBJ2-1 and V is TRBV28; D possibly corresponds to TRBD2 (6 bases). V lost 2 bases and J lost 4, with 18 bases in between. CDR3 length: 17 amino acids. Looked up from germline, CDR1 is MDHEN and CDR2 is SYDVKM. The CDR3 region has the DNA TGTGCCAGCAGTTTAGGCGCCACTGCGGGACCTTACAATGAGCAGTTCTTC. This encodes CASSLGATAGPYNEQFF. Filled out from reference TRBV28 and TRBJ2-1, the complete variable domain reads DVKVTQSSRYLVKRTGEKVFLECVQDMDHENMFWYRQDPGLGLRLIYFSYDVKMKEKGDIPEGYSVSREKKERFSLILESASTNQTSMYLCASSLGATAGPYNEQFFGPGTRLTVL.

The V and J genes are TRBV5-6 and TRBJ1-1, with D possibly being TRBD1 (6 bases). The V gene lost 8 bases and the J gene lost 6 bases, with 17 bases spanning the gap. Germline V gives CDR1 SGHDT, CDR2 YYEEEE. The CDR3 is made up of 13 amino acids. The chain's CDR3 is CASTQGGSAEAFF. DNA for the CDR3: TGTGCCAGTACCCAAGGGGGTTCCGCTGAAGCTTTCTTT.

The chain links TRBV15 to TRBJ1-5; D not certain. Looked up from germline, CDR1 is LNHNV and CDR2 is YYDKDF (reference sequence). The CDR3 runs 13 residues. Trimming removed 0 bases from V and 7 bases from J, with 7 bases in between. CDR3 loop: CATSRDLSQPQHF. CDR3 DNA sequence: TGTGCCACCAGCAGAGATCTGTCGCAGCCCCAGCATTTT.

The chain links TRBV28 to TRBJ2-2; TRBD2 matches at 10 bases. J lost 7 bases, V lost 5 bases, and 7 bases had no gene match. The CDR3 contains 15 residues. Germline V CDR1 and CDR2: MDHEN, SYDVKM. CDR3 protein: CASSELAGMGGELFF. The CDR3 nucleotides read TGTGCCAGCAGTGAACTAGCGGGAATGGGCGGGGAGCTGTTTTTT.

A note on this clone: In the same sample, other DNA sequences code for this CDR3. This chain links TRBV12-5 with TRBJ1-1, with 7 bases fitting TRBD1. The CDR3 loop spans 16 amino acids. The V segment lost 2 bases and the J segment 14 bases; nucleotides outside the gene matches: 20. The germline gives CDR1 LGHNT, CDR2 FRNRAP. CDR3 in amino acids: CASGLQELTGVDGAFF. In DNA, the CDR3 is TGTGCTAGTGGTTTGCAAGAGCTTACAGGGGTAGACGGGGCCTTCTTT.